The entry below gives a single T cell receptor beta chain sequence along with its context. Its antigen remains undetermined. No quality values exist for individual bases; no much larger clone is one base distant. The roughly 38 donors, aged roughly 6 to 95 years, were systemically healthy Caucasian individuals from Russia. Roughly 10 milliliters of peripheral blood were collected from each donor into EDTA-treated Vacutainer tubes. Ficoll-Paque density-gradient centrifugation was used to isolate PBMCs, with at least 6 million per sample. Total RNA, at least 6 micrograms per sample, was extracted from PBMCs with Trizol reagent. For every donor, flow cytometry on a PBMC aliquot measured the percentage of naive CD45RAhigh/CD27high T cells. To prepare the library, 5' RACE was applied. The instrument was an Illumina HiSeq 2500. A second roughly 6 to 12 cycle PCR used a sample-barcoded 5' primer and a J-beta primer mix. Each TCR beta cDNA molecule received a unique molecular identifier from a template-switch 5' adaptor carrying 12 random nucleotides. At least 2.5 million CDR3-containing paired-end reads were obtained from each sample. All of the RNA was converted into first-strand cDNA using the Mint cDNA synthesis kit, with a TRBC-specific oligonucleotide serving as the primer. Following uracil-DNA glycosylase treatment, all cDNA underwent a first 18-cycle PCR with the universal primers M1SS and BC2_uni_R. As for how the authors treated the data: For normalization, 1 million high-quality reads, each with a distinct molecular identifier, were randomly selected from each sample. Instead of being binned into consensus sequences, reads that shared molecular identifiers were thrown out. MiTCR, with a Q25 quality threshold and the strictest error-elimination algorithm, was used for CDR3 identification, clonotype clustering and error correction. A nonparametric unseen species model with Euler transformation was used to estimate lower-bound total TCR beta diversity. In-frame beta chains were kept once TCRdb had trimmed the public reads at Q25 with fastp and called clones with MiXCR. Rows are unified per CDR3 protein, each entry keeping the most common DNA and genes. TCRdb, rather than the study authors, made the V and J calls. The sample data list about 2 million distinct CDR3 sequences, and 49% of these were observed just once. Clones ranked in the top ten supply around 2.1% of the sample.

Clipping removes 6 bases from V and 4 bases from J, with 7 as the unmatched junction base count. The germline V gene (reference sequence) supplies CDR1 MNHNY and CDR2 SVGAGI. From the cysteine up to the phenylalanine, the CDR3 has a length of 15 residues. The read is trimmed to its CDR3 DNA, 45 bases read in frame from base 1. The data were obtained in a study of blood T cells in healthy people across ages (dated by TCRdb to the mid-2010s). For context, the study as a whole: In model experiments, template switching captured roughly one uniquely barcoded TCR beta cDNA molecule for every two T cells. To track age-related changes in TCR beta repertoire diversity, the study relied on deep sequencing normalized with unique cDNA molecular identifiers. To avoid experimental bias, donors of different ages were spread randomly across the sequencing lanes. For two donors (one aged 18 to 30 and one aged 80 or older), the study analyzed two additional independent replicas of 1 million unique cDNA reads from the same blood draw. The donors were divided into four age groups: young (average approximately 16 years), middle-aged (about 40), aged (roughly 66) and long-lived (about 90). General conclusions and limits of the study: Because donor CMV infection status was unknown, age-related changes in expanded clonotypes were potentially confounded. Compared with the aged group, the long-lived group had more naive CD4+ T cells, fewer expanded clones and increased TCR diversity, suggesting age selection. There was a strong correlation between observed TCR beta diversity and the percentage of naive T cells measured by flow cytometry. As age increased, observed TCR beta diversity per million T cells dropped in a roughly linear way, and a significant reduction was already evident by age around 41. Because profiling used bulk unsorted PBMCs, naive and antigen-experienced compartments could not be compared conclusively. Estimates of total diversity based on one million sequenced T cells were considered lower bounds and underestimates.

The chain couples TRBV6-6 to TRBJ2-5; 11 middle bases align to TRBD1. This clonotype originated in a woman aged 40 to 50 in good health. The sample was blood. The CDR3 here reads CASSKGTGGRETQYF. The DNA sequence follows: TGTGCCAGCAGCAAAGGGACAGGGGGTCGAGAGACCCAGTACTTC.